The T cell receptor beta chain under discussion was sequenced for a study of control samples from healthy donors and cancer patients. The data were produced by immunoSEQ multiplex PCR, yet TCRdb's version contains in-frame clones alone and is incomplete. Here the sample spans 200,000 to 250,000 clones, roughly 94% being singletons. The TCR comes from a man between 45 and 60 years old in good health. The sequencing input was blood.

This CDR3 is CSVLPGTGLYGYTF. In DNA form, the CDR3 reads TGCAGCGTTTTACCAGGGACAGGTTTATATGGCTACACCTTC. The rearrangement uses TRBV29-1 and TRBJ1-2; 8 nucleotides match TRBD1. The J segment lost 5 bases and the V segment lost 5 bases, leaving 10 bases of the junction unmatched. The CDR3 contains 14 residues. Per germline, CDR1 SQVTM and CDR2 ANQGSEA.